Below are 10 T cell receptor beta chains sequenced from a single sample in a study of CD8 T cells in ankylosing spondylitis. TCRdb reprocessed the 5' RACE reads with MiXCR, giving one entry per CDR3 protein. The table shows roughly 180,000 distinct CDR3 sequences, with approximately 13% occurring only once. Sequencing was carried out using blood, either unsorted or a sorted T cell fraction (not recorded which). Receptor source: a female donor with ankylosing spondylitis or in good health (not recorded which).

This clonotype was found many times. The rearrangement uses TRBV20-1 and TRBJ2-3; tentative D call: TRBD2 (6 bases). Trimming cost V 3 bases and J 3 bases, with 10 bases left between them. From germline, CDR1 is DFQATT and CDR2 SNEGSKA (reference sequence). The CDR3 runs 13 residues. Here the CDR3 DNA reads TGCAGTGCTAGTTTGCTAGCGACAGATACGCAGTATTTT. It is translated as CSASLLATDTQYF.

In its sample, this clonotype was seen many times. CDR3 coding DNA: TGTGCCAGCAGCCATAGCGGGAGGGCCGGCGGGGAGCTGTTTTTT. This codes for CASSHSGRAGGELFF. The V and J genes are TRBV12-3 or TRBV12-4 and TRBJ2-2, with 11 bases fitting TRBD2. The ends lost 6 bases at V and 7 bases at J; junction bases unmatched: 7. The CDR3 length is 15 residues.

This clonotype has ten or more counts. The chain couples TRBV7-2 to TRBJ1-5; TRBD1 aligns across 8 bases. Germline assignment: CDR1 SGHTA and CDR2 FQGNSA. The CDR3 contains 15 residues. V gave up 7 bases and J gave up 3 bases; unmatched junction bases: 8. The CDR3 sequence is CASTPGQGPNQPQHF. The CDR3 DNA sequence: TGTGCCAGCACCCCTGGACAGGGCCCCAATCAGCCCCAGCATTTT. Variable domain in full (rest from reference TRBV7-2 and TRBJ1-5): GAGVSQSPSNKVTEKGKDVELRCDPISGHTALYWYRQSLGQGLEFLIYFQGNSAPDKSGLPSDRFSAERTGGSVSTLTIQRTQQEDSAVYLCASTPGQGPNQPQHFGDGTRLSIL.

This chain links TRBV7-6 with TRBJ1-1; no reliable D call. Trimming left V 3 bases short and J 5 bases short, with 13 bases between. The CDR3 spans 14 residues. Germline V gene data show CDR1 as SGHVS and CDR2 as FNYEAQ. In nucleotides, the CDR3 is TGTGCCAGCAGCTTTGGAGGGATAGGTACTGAAGCTTTCTTT. This codes for CASSFGGIGTEAFF.

The table lists this clonotype with many counts. The CDR3 region has the DNA TGTGCCAGCAGTGACGGGGACGCCTCCTACAATGAGCAGTTCTTC. Residues: CASSDGDASYNEQFF. The chain couples TRBV6-4 to TRBJ2-1; TRBD1 or TRBD2 may be the D gene (5 bases each). Germline assignment: CDR1 MRHNA and CDR2 SNTAGT. The ends were cut back, 2 bases at V and 0 bases at J, with 8 bases in the middle. This CDR3 is built from 15 residues.

The V call is TRBV12-3 or TRBV12-4, the J call TRBJ2-1, with D unresolved. V gave up 4 bases and J gave up 7 bases, with 11 bases separating them. The length of the CDR3 is 13 residues. In DNA form, the CDR3 reads TGTGCCAGCAGTTCAGGCTCCCCTAATGAGCAGTTCTTC. It yields the protein CASSSGSPNEQFF.

The chain carries TRBV7-2 and TRBJ2-7, with D tentatively TRBD1 (5 bases). CDR1 SGHTA and CDR2 FQGNSA come from the germline V gene. V lost 3 bases and J 2 bases, leaving 14 bases between the germline ends. The CDR3 runs 15 residues. The CDR3 region has the DNA TGTGCCAGCAGCTTTATGTCACAGGTAGCCTACGAGCAGTACTTC. Amino acid sequence: CASSFMSQVAYEQYF.

This rearrangement joins TRBV7-2 to TRBJ2-3; possible D gene TRBD2, 6 bases. Germline CDR1 reads SGHTA; CDR2 reads FQGNSA. The V end lost 5 bases, the J end lost 6 bases, and 15 bases lay between the germline ends. This CDR3 spans 14 amino acids. The CDR3 nucleotides read TGTGCCAGCAGCCTCCGTCGCGGGGACGATACGCAGTATTTT. Its translation: CASSLRRGDDTQYF.

CDR3 protein: CASSGTGALGNTQYF. CDR3 sequence (DNA): TGTGCCAGCAGTGGGACAGGGGCCCTCGGGAATACGCAGTATTTT. The rearrangement uses TRBV6-1 and TRBJ2-3; 9 bases align to TRBD1. CDR1 MNHNS and CDR2 SASEGT come from the germline V gene. J lost 7 bases, V lost 4 bases, and 9 bases had no gene match. The CDR3 covers 15 residues.

The CDR3, as DNA: TGTGCCTGGGCCCAAAAAGCGCACGTGTATAGCACAGATACGCAGTATTTT. Amino acid sequence: CAWAQKAHVYSTDTQYF. V gene TRBV30 combines with J gene TRBJ2-3; D is ambiguous. Germline-derived CDR1 and CDR2 are GTSNPN and SVGIG (reference sequence). Trimming cost V 5 bases and J 0 bases, with 21 bases left between them. There are 17 residues in the CDR3.